A single sample gave rise to the 22 T cell receptor beta chains below, sequenced in a study of vaccination effects on CD4 cells after COVID-19. Sequencing was performed with immunoSEQ multiplex PCR; in TCRdb, only in-frame clones are kept and a portion is missing. The data contain about 46,000 clones, over 60% of them singletons. Antigen-specific CD4+ T cells expanded by the ViraFEST assay with viral peptide pools were then sequenced. Following a roughly 10-day culture, CD4+ T cells were purified. Each participant was given two doses of one vaccine (BNT162b2 or mRNA-1273). Their antigens are not known. This specimen consisted of CD4+ T cells from PBMCs cultured with HCoV-OC43 spike peptides, obtained after COVID-19 vaccination. Subset defined: HCoV-OC43 spike overlapping peptide pool stimulation. The receptors were gathered from a human donor who received a COVID-19 vaccine.

The sample holds a few counts of this clone. The chain carries TRBV3-1 (or the pseudogene TRBV3-2) and TRBJ2-4; TRBD2 is a possible D gene (7 bases). V gave up 0 bases and J gave up 3 bases, with 15 bases separating them. CDR3 length: 17 residues. The germline gives CDR1 LGHDT, CDR2 YNNKEL (reference sequence). As DNA, the CDR3 is TGTGCCAGCAGCCAAGATGTTCGGGGGGCTGGCAAAAACATTCAGTACTTC. It is translated as CASSQDVRGAGKNIQYF.

The rearrangement links TRBV10-3 to TRBJ2-3, with 7 nucleotides matching TRBD2. CDR3 length equals 13 residues. The V segment lost 6 bases and the J segment 6 bases; nucleotides outside the gene matches: 6. In germline, CDR1 is ENHRY, CDR2 SYGVKD. The CDR3 region is CAIRERDSDTQYF. CDR3 DNA sequence: TGTGCCATCAGGGAGCGGGATTCGGATACGCAGTATTTT.

This clone turned up a few times. The V and J genes are TRBV7-9 and TRBJ2-5; D tentatively reads TRBD1 or TRBD2 (7 bases each). Germline assignment: CDR1 SEHNR and CDR2 FQNEAQ (reference sequence). The CDR3 is 15 residues long. The V gene lost 4 bases and the J gene lost 5 bases, with 17 bases spanning the gap. In DNA form, the CDR3 reads TGTGCCAGCAGCTCGCACCAGGGGGGGAGTGAGACCCAGTACTTC. Translation: CASSSHQGGSETQYF.

The genes are TRBV27 and TRBJ2-7; 8 bases are shared with TRBD1. CDR1 and CDR2 from the germline V gene are MNHEY and SMNVEV (reference sequence). CDR3 size: 14 residues. Trimming at V came to 3 bases and at J to 3 bases, leaving 4 bases not matched to a gene. In nucleotides, the CDR3 is TGTGCCAGCAGTTTCAGGGGGCGCAACTACGAGCAGTACTTC. It encodes CASSFRGRNYEQYF.

CDR3 region: CASRSGGGTAGNTIYF. DNA of the CDR3: TGCGCCAGCAGGTCTGGAGGCGGTACAGCTGGAAACACCATATATTTT. The gene calls are TRBV5-1 and TRBJ1-3; D is ambiguous. CDR1 and CDR2 from the germline V gene are SGHRS and YFSETQ. Trimming shortened V by 5 bases and J by 2 bases, and 17 bases separated the two germline ends. The CDR3 extends over 16 amino acids.

This chain joins TRBV5-1 and TRBJ2-7, with 11 bases aligning to TRBD2. V lost 4 bases and J lost 3; bases outside the gene matches: 6. The CDR3 loop spans 15 amino acids. CDR1 is SGHRS, CDR2 YFSETQ, per germline. This chain's CDR3 is CASSGLAGGYYEQYF. CDR3 DNA: TGCGCCAGCAGCGGCCTAGCGGGAGGATACTACGAGCAGTACTTC.

V is TRBV10-3 and J is TRBJ2-7; 10 bases map to TRBD2. V was pared by 7 bases and J by 6 bases, with 9 bases of the junction left unmatched. The CDR3 totals 14 residues. Germline CDR1 and CDR2: ENHRY and SYGVKD. CDR3 protein: CAIKIAGGMGEQYF. CDR3 nucleotides: TGTGCCATCAAAATAGCGGGAGGAATGGGCGAGCAGTACTTC.

CDR3 nucleotides: TGTGCCATCAGTGGGGACAGGGGGCCCAATCAGCCCCAGCATTTT. Protein product: CAISGDRGPNQPQHF. The chain uses TRBV10-3 and TRBJ1-5; 12 bases fit TRBD1. The CDR3 is 15 residues long. Germline CDR1 reads ENHRY; CDR2 reads SYGVKD. Trimming at V came to 4 bases and at J to 3 bases, leaving 1 base not matched to a gene.

V is TRBV29-1 and J is TRBJ1-2, with D possibly TRBD1 on 5 matching bases. The CDR3 is 14 residues long. V gave up 2 bases and J gave up 4 bases, with 14 bases separating them. Germline-derived CDR1 and CDR2 are SQVTM and ANQGSEA. The CDR3 nucleotides read TGCAGCGTTGAACAGGGCGAGAGGGGCTATGGCTACACCTTC. Translating gives CSVEQGERGYGYTF.

The rearrangement joins TRBV2 to TRBJ2-1; 9 bases match TRBD2. The CDR3 loop spans 16 amino acids. Germline loops: CDR1 SNHLY, CDR2 FYNNEI. The V segment lost 4 bases and the J segment 8 bases; nucleotides outside the gene matches: 12. The CDR3 here is CASSVGSGRRGDEQFF. In DNA, the CDR3 is TGTGCCAGCAGTGTGGGTAGCGGGAGACGTGGCGATGAGCAGTTCTTC.

The chain combines TRBV5-4 with TRBJ2-4; D is ambiguous. This CDR3 has 16 residues. Trimming left V 0 bases short and J 3 bases short, with 13 bases between. Germline lookup yields CDR1 SGHNT and CDR2 YYREEE (reference sequence). The CDR3 DNA reads TGTGCCAGCAGCTTGGATGGGGTTTTGAGCAAAAACATTCAGTACTTC. It is translated as CASSLDGVLSKNIQYF.

This chain joins TRBV6-5 and TRBJ2-6, with D perhaps assigned TRBD1 or TRBD2 (5 bases each). The CDR3 extends over 15 amino acids. V lost 7 bases and J lost 4, with 14 bases in between. Germline V gives CDR1 MNHEY, CDR2 SVGAGI. CDR3 bases: TGTGCCAGCAACTTGTCAGGGAGCGGGGCCAACGTCCTGACTTTC. Translation gives CASNLSGSGANVLTF.

This clone was observed many times. The V gene is TRBV4-1, the J gene TRBJ1-1, with D tentatively TRBD1 (6 bases). The germline V gene has CDR1 MGHRA and CDR2 YSYEKL. This CDR3 is built from 15 residues. Trimming cost V 8 bases and J 4 bases, with 20 bases left between them. In DNA, the CDR3 is TGCGCCAGCCAGTCGCAGGGGTCCAGGCGCACTGAAGCTTTCTTT. It yields the protein CASQSQGSRRTEAFF.

The genes are TRBV7-6 and TRBJ2-3; perhaps D is TRBD1 or TRBD2 (5 bases each). The CDR3 is 17 residues long. Looked up from germline, CDR1 is SGHVS and CDR2 is FNYEAQ. Trimming shortened V by 4 bases and J by 1 base, and 18 bases separated the two germline ends. CDR3 in amino acids: CASSSLPPGPRTDTQYF. The CDR3 DNA follows: TGTGCCAGCAGCTCACTTCCCCCGGGACCGCGCACAGATACGCAGTATTTT.

The rearrangement links TRBV14 to TRBJ2-5; 11 nucleotides line up with TRBD2. V shed 5 bases, J shed 1 base, and the junction held 3 bases outside the gene matches. CDR3 size: 15 residues. In germline, CDR1 is SGHDN, CDR2 FVKESK. CDR3 loop: CASSKLAGVQETQYF. In nucleotides, the CDR3 is TGTGCCAGCAGCAAACTAGCGGGAGTCCAAGAGACCCAGTACTTC.

The chain carries TRBV15 and TRBJ2-7, with D unclear. Germline CDR1 LNHNV, CDR2 YYDKDF (reference sequence). This CDR3 contains 13 residues. The V end lost 6 bases, the J end lost 0 bases, and 9 bases lay between the germline ends. The CDR3 DNA is TGTGCCACCAGGGGATGGAGCTCCTACGAGCAGTACTTC. It encodes CATRGWSSYEQYF.

This chain joins TRBV9 and TRBJ2-4; 8 positions match TRBD1. The CDR3 consists of 14 residues. After removal of 0 bases from V and 10 bases from J, the junction contained 6 bases not matched to a gene. The germline CDR1 and CDR2 sequences are SGDLS and YYNGEE. CDR3: CASSVEGQAQIQYF. The DNA for the CDR3 is TGTGCCAGCAGCGTAGAGGGACAGGCGCAGATTCAGTACTTC.

The chain employs TRBV9 and TRBJ2-1; D ambiguous. The CDR3 has 16 residues. Trimming cost V 0 bases and J 2 bases, with 12 bases left between them. From germline, CDR1 is SGDLS and CDR2 YYNGEE. The CDR3 spells CASSVGGFSTYNEQFF. The CDR3 bases are TGTGCCAGCAGCGTAGGAGGCTTCTCAACCTACAATGAGCAGTTCTTC.

The chain employs TRBV24-1 and TRBJ2-2; perhaps TRBD2 as D (6 bases). Per the germline V gene, CDR1 is KGHDR and CDR2 is SFDVKD. The CDR3 has 14 amino acids. Trimming took off 9 bases at V and 7 bases at J, with 17 bases between the two ends. As DNA, the CDR3 is TGTGCCACCCAATCAGGTTTAGCGGACGGGGAGCTGTTTTTT. Translated, it gives CATQSGLADGELFF.

This chain uses TRBV6-2 or TRBV6-3 with TRBJ2-3, with 9 nucleotides matching TRBD1. V shed 0 bases and J 3 bases; nucleotides not matched to a gene: 4. Germline V gives CDR1 MNHEY, CDR2 SVGEGT. The CDR3 extends over 16 amino acids. The CDR3 sequence is CASSYSPGQGTDTQYF. Written as DNA, the CDR3 is TGTGCCAGCAGTTACTCGCCGGGACAGGGAACAGATACGCAGTATTTT.

The rearrangement joins TRBV3-1 (or the pseudogene TRBV3-2) to TRBJ2-7; 15 bases are a match to TRBD2. The CDR3 totals 21 residues. Germline CDR1 LGHDT, CDR2 YNNKEL (reference sequence). V lost 0 bases, J lost 0 bases, and 12 bases stayed unmatched. The CDR3 reads CASSQDLFRTSGGAPSYEQYF. In DNA form, the CDR3 reads TGTGCCAGCAGCCAAGATTTATTTAGGACTAGCGGGGGGGCCCCCTCCTACGAGCAGTACTTC.

The chain has TRBV11-2 and TRBJ1-5; D not resolved. Per the germline V gene, CDR1 is SGHAT and CDR2 is FQNNGV. CDR3 length equals 16 residues. The V end was cut by 1 base, the J end by 2 bases, with 12 bases between. Here the CDR3 reads CASSLVAGFGNQPQHF. The CDR3 coding sequence is TGTGCCAGCAGCTTAGTTGCGGGGTTCGGCAATCAGCCCCAGCATTTT.